A selection of T cell receptor beta chains follows, all from one sample in a study of T cell responses to AZD1222 COVID-19 vaccine. The method was immunoSEQ multiplex PCR; TCRdb's version includes in-frame clones alone and lacks a portion of them. The sample yields over 100,000 clones, around 90% seen once. The sample was peripheral blood, taken on day 0 of AZD1222 vaccination. The receptors here all came from an adult in good health. Each CDR3 is given with its conserved first and last residue. D genes are given only for firm matches. Size is stated for part of the rows, as once, few or many counts, or as a class when the clone is expanded.

d_gene	v_gene	abundance	j_gene	CDR3aa	CDR3nt
TRBD1	TRBV7-2	-	TRBJ2-2	CASRFGQGNTGELFF	TGTGCCAGCAGGTTTGGACAGGGGAACACCGGGGAGCTGTTTTTT
-	TRBV6-2/TRBV6-3	-	TRBJ1-1	CASSWRKNTEAFF	TGTGCCAGCAGTTGGCGGAAGAACACTGAAGCTTTCTTT
-	TRBV29-1	-	TRBJ2-7	CSGADSYEQYF	TGCAGCGGGGCGGACTCCTACGAGCAGTACTTC
-	TRBV7-6	-	TRBJ1-6	CASPRWRTFSYNSPLHF	TGTGCCAGCCCGCGGTGGAGGACGTTCTCCTATAATTCACCCCTCCACTTT
-	TRBV6-5	once	TRBJ2-3	CASRKGGASGYF	TGTGCCAGCAGAAAAGGGGGGGCGTCGGGGTATTTT
-	TRBV11-2	-	TRBJ1-1	CASSLGGLTMNTEAFF	TGTGCCAGCAGCCTCGGCGGGTTGACCATGAACACTGAAGCTTTCTTT
-	TRBV18	-	TRBJ1-3	CASSPRGASGNTIYF	TGTGCCAGCTCACCACGAGGCGCCTCTGGAAACACCATATATTTT
-	TRBV12-3/TRBV12-4	-	TRBJ2-7	CASSPGLLTKQYF	TGTGCCAGCAGCCCGGGACTTCTTACGAAGCAGTACTTC
TRBD2	TRBV4-2	-	TRBJ2-7	CASSQVLAGGYEQYF	TGTGCCAGCAGCCAAGTCCTAGCGGGAGGTTACGAGCAGTACTTC
-	TRBV21-1	-	TRBJ2-7	CASSKIRGYYEQYF	TGTGCCAGCAGCAAAATCCGGGGTTACTACGAGCAGTACTTC
TRBD1	TRBV6-4	-	TRBJ2-1	CASSPQGAVGEQFF	TGTGCCAGCTCACCCCAGGGGGCGGTAGGTGAGCAGTTCTTC
TRBD2	TRBV4-3	-	TRBJ2-7	CASSQGPTGGDPTLYYEQYF	TGCGCCAGCAGCCAAGGCCCTACGGGAGGAGACCCTACCCTCTACTACGAGCAGTACTTC
-	TRBV6-5	once	TRBJ2-1	CASGGPESYNEQFF	TGTGCCAGCGGCGGACCAGAAAGCTACAATGAGCAGTTCTTC
-	TRBV21-1	-	TRBJ2-7	CASSNTPAYEQYF	TGTGCCAGCAGCAACACCCCAGCCTACGAGCAGTACTTC
-	TRBV7-2	-	TRBJ1-5	CASSQGSNQPQHF	TGTGCCAGCAGCCAGGGATCCAATCAGCCCCAGCATTTT
-	TRBV29-1	-	TRBJ2-3	CSVVGGPDTQYF	TGCAGCGTTGTGGGGGGTCCAGATACGCAGTATTTT
-	TRBV28	-	TRBJ1-1	CASSSGGREAFF	TGTGCCAGCAGTTCGGGGGGCCGGGAAGCTTTCTTT
TRBD1	TRBV25-1	-	TRBJ1-2	CASSEGDRGVYGYTF	TGTGCCAGCAGTGAGGGGGACAGGGGAGTCTATGGCTACACCTTC
-	TRBV12-2	-	TRBJ2-1	CASRLAGGGEQFF	TGTGCAAGTCGCTTAGCGGGTGGTGGTGAGCAGTTCTTC
-	TRBV5-6	-	TRBJ2-7	CASSLGPGYEQYF	TGTGCCAGCAGCTTGGGACCGGGGTACGAGCAGTACTTC
-	TRBV5-5	once	TRBJ2-5	CASSFTHGLETQYF	TGTGCCAGCAGCTTTACTCACGGGCTAGAGACCCAGTACTTC
TRBD1	TRBV7-2	-	TRBJ2-4	CASSSGGQVRDQYF	TGTGCCAGCAGCTCCGGCGGACAGGTTAGAGATCAGTACTTC
-	TRBV18	-	TRBJ1-2	CASSALDRLGYTF	TGTGCCAGCTCCGCCTTGGACAGATTGGGCTACACCTTC
TRBD2	TRBV25-1	-	TRBJ2-1	CASSERGSGGSSYNEQFF	TGTGCCAGCAGTGAAAGGGGTAGCGGGGGGTCCTCCTACAATGAGCAGTTCTTC
TRBD2	TRBV7-9	-	TRBJ2-1	CASSWGLESNEQFF	TGTGCCAGCAGCTGGGGACTAGAGTCCAATGAGCAGTTCTTC
-	TRBV30	once	TRBJ2-4	CAWSVKGLGIQYF	TGTGCCTGGAGTGTCAAGGGTTTAGGCATTCAGTACTTC
-	TRBV5-1	-	TRBJ2-5	CASSLFGEQETQYF	TGCGCCAGCAGCTTGTTTGGGGAACAAGAGACCCAGTACTTC
-	TRBV2	-	TRBJ2-2	CASSVAQGTGELFF	TGTGCCAGCAGTGTAGCACAGGGAACCGGGGAGCTGTTTTTT
TRBD1	TRBV4-3	-	TRBJ1-6	CASGTGTGASPLHF	TGCGCCAGCGGAACCGGGACAGGCGCGTCGCCCCTCCACTTT
-	TRBV6-5	-	TRBJ2-3	CASKDLGTDTQYF	TGTGCCAGCAAGGACCTAGGCACAGATACGCAGTATTTT
-	TRBV20-1	-	TRBJ1-5	CSASLGVSNQPQHF	TGCAGTGCTAGTTTAGGGGTTAGCAATCAGCCCCAGCATTTT